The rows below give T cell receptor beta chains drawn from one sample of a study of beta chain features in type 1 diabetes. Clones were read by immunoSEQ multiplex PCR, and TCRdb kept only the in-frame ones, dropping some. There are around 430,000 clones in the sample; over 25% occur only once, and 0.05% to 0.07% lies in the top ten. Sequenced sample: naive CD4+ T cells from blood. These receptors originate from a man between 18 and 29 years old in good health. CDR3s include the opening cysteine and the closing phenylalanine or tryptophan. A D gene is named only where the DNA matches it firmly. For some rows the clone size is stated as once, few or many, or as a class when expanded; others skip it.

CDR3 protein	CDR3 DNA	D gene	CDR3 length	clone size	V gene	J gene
CASSPTGTTYEQYF	TGTGCCAGCAGCCCCACAGGGACAACCTACGAGCAGTACTTC	-	14	few	TRBV5-4	TRBJ2-7
CASSIATAYEQYF	TGCGCCAGCAGCATCGCGACAGCGTACGAGCAGTACTTC	-	13	few	TRBV5-1	TRBJ2-7
CASSREGGGSYEQYF	TGTGCCAGCAGTCGGGAGGGCGGAGGCTCCTACGAGCAGTACTTC	TRBD2	15	few	TRBV6-1	TRBJ2-7
CASSLRGTPTDEQFF	TGTGCCAGCAGCCTGAGGGGCACTCCTACGGATGAGCAGTTCTTC	-	15	-	TRBV11-2	TRBJ2-1
CASSVQGGSYNEQFF	TGTGCCAGCAGCGTCCAAGGGGGGTCCTACAATGAGCAGTTCTTC	-	15	-	TRBV7-9	TRBJ2-1
CASSPVAGEAYNEQFF	TGCGCCAGCAGCCCTGTAGCGGGAGAAGCCTACAATGAGCAGTTCTTC	TRBD2	16	-	TRBV5-1	TRBJ2-1
CAWSARDNQPQHF	TGTGCCTGGAGTGCCCGGGACAATCAGCCCCAGCATTTT	-	13	few	TRBV30	TRBJ1-5
CASSPTGSGYTF	TGTGCCAGTAGCCCAACAGGGAGCGGCTACACCTTC	-	12	-	TRBV19	TRBJ1-2
CSAWTGSDTGELFF	TGCAGCGCCTGGACAGGTTCGGACACCGGGGAGCTGTTTTTT	TRBD1	14	-	TRBV29-1	TRBJ2-2
CASSQWTGTYEQYF	TGTGCCAGCAGCCAATGGACAGGGACCTACGAGCAGTACTTC	TRBD1	14	-	TRBV14	TRBJ2-7